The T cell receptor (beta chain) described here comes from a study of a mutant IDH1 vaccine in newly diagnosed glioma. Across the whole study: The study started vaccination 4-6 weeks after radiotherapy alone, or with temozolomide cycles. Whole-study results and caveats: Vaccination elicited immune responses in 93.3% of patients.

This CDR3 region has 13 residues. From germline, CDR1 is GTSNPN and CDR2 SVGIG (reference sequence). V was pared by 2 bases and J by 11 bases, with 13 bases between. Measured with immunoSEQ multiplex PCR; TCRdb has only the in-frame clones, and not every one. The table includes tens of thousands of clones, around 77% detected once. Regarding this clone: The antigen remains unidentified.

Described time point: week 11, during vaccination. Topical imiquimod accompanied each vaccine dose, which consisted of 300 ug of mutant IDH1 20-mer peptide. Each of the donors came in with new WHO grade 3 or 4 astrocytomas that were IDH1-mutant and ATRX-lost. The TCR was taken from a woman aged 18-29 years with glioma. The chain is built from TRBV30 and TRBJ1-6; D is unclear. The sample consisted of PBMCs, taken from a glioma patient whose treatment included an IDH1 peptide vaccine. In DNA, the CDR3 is TGTGCCTGGAGTTCGACGGAATCTCCACCCCTCCACTTT. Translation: CAWSSTESPPLHF.